The rows below give T cell receptor beta chains drawn from one sample of a study of shared clonotypes between healthy human individuals. Produced via immunoSEQ multiplex PCR; TCRdb's table is partial and in-frame only. The repertoire consists of roughly 500,000 clones, with 75% to 85% occurring once and the leading ten covering about 13%. The sequenced sample consisted of PBMCs. These receptors were collected from a woman aged 40 to 50 in good health. Some clones in this sample may be carry-over from other donors' samples. The CDR3 runs from the conserved cysteine through the conserved F or W. A D gene is named only where the DNA matches it firmly. The listing skips clone size in some rows; elsewhere it reads once, few, many or a size class.

V	length	size	J	D	DNA	CDR3
TRBV7-9	16	.	TRBJ2-1	TRBD2	TGTGCCAGCAGCCCACCCCCAGCGGGAGCTTACAATGAGCAGTTCTTC	CASSPPPAGAYNEQFF
TRBV19	15	once	TRBJ1-1	.	TGTGCCAGTAGTCTCCCCGTGGGGGGTGGAACTGAAGCTTTCTTT	CASSLPVGGGTEAFF
TRBV11-2	11	.	TRBJ2-7	.	TGTGCCAGCAGCTTAGTCTCCGAGCAGTACTTC	CASSLVSEQYF
TRBV28	15	few	TRBJ2-7	TRBD2	TGTGCCAGCAGTTCCCGGACTAGCGTCTCCTACGAGCAGTACTTC	CASSSRTSVSYEQYF
TRBV28	13	few	TRBJ2-7	.	TGTGCCAGCAGTCAGGGCCCCTCCTACGAGCAGTACTTC	CASSQGPSYEQYF
TRBV28	17	.	TRBJ2-3	TRBD2	TGTGCCAGCAGTTCAAAGCACCGGGGGGGTAGCACAGATACGCAGTATTTT	CASSSKHRGGSTDTQYF
TRBV5-1	14	.	TRBJ2-7	.	TGCGCCAGCCCATTGCCTACATTGAACTACGAGCAGTACTTC	CASPLPTLNYEQYF
TRBV4-1	15	once	TRBJ2-5	TRBD2	TGCGCCAGCAGCCAATTAGCGGGAGTCAGCGGGACCCAGTACTTC	CASSQLAGVSGTQYF
TRBV5-4	13	.	TRBJ2-7	TRBD1	TGTGCCAGCAGCCGGGACAGGGGCTACGAGCAGTACTTC	CASSRDRGYEQYF
TRBV2	16	.	TRBJ2-1	TRBD2	TGTGCCAGCAGTGACAGACTAGCGGGAGCCCGGGGTGAGCAGTTCTTC	CASSDRLAGARGEQFF
TRBV15	13	.	TRBJ2-1	.	TGTGCCACCAGCAGAGTATCGGAGCGTGAGCAGTTCTTC	CATSRVSEREQFF
TRBV12-5	12	.	TRBJ2-1	TRBD2	TGTGCTAGCGGGAGGACCTACAATGAGCAGTTCTTC	CASGRTYNEQFF
TRBV19	13	once	TRBJ2-2	.	TGTGCCAGTAGTATAGGGAACACCGGGGAGCTGTTTTTT	CASSIGNTGELFF
TRBV10-3	16	.	TRBJ1-2	.	TGTGCCATCAGTGAGTCGAGAACAGGACCCAACTATGGCTACACCTTC	CAISESRTGPNYGYTF
TRBV28	16	.	TRBJ1-6	.	TGTGCCAGCAAACCTGCACGAGGGTCCTATAATTCACCCCTCCACTTT	CASKPARGSYNSPLHF
TRBV28	14	many	TRBJ2-7	.	TGTGCCAGCACCCTGGGACCCCCGATCTACGAGCAGTACTTC	CASTLGPPIYEQYF